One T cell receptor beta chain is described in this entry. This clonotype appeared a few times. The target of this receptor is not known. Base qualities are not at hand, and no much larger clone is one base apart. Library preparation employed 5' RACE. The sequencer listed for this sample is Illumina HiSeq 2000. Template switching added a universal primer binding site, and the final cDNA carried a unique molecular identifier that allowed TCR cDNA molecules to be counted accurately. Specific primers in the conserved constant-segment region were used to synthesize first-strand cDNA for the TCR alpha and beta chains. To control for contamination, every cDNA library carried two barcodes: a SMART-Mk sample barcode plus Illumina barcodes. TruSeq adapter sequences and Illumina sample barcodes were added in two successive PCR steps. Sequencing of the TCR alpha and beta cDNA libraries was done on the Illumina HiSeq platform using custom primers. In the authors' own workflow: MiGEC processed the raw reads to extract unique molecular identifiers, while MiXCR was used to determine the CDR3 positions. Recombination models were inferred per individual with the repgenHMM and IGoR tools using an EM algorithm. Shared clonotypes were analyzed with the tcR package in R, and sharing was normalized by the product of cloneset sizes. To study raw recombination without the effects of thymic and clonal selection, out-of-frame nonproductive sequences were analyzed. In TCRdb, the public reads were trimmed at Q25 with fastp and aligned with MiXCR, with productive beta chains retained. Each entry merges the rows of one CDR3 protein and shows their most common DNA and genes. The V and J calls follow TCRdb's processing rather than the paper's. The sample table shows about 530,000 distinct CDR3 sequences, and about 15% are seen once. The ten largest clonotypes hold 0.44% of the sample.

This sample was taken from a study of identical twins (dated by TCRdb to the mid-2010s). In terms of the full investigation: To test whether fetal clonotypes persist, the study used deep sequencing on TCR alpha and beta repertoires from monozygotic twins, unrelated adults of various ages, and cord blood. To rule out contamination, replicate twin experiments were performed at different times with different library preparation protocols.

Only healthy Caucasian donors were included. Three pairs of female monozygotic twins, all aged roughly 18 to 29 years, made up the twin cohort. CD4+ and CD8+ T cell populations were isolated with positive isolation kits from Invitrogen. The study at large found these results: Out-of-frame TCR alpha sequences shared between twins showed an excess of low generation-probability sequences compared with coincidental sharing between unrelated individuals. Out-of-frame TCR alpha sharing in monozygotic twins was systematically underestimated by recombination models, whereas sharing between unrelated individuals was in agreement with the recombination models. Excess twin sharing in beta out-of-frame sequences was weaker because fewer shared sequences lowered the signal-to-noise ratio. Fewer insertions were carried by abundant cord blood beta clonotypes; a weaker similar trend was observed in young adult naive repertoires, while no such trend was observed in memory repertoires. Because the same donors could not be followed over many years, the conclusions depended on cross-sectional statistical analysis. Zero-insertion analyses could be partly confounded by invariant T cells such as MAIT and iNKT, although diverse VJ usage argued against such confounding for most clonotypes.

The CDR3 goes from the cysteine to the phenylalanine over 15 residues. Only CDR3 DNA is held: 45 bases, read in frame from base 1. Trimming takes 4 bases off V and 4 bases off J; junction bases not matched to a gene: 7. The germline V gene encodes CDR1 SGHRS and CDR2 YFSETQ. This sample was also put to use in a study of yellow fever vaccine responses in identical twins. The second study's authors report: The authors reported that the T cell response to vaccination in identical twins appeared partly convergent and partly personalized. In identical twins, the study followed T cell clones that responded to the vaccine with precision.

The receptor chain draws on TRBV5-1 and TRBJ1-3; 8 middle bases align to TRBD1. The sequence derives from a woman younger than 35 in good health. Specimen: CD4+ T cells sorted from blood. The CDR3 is CASSAGQVVGNTIYF. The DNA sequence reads TGCGCCAGCAGCGCGGGACAGGTAGTCGGAAACACCATATATTTT.